This T cell receptor (beta chain) was profiled in a study of blood T cell repertoires in COVID-19. About the research overall: The United States, Italy and Spain supplied acute and convalescent COVID-19 samples. The cDNA or gDNA used as material had been derived from T cells, B-cell-depleted T cells, or PBMCs.

The CDR3 runs 14 residues. V lost 3 bases and J 1 base, leaving 6 bases between the germline ends. Germline CDR1 and CDR2: KGHSH and LQKENI. Source study methods: From reference gene primer amplification, estimates of nucleated cell counts were derived. Generated by immunoSEQ multiplex PCR, the TCRdb table keeps only in-frame clones and is missing some. V and J calls and clone size follow that table, whereas D and trimming were derived from the DNA. Of fewer than 300,000 clones listed, approximately 84% were seen once; the top ten hold 7.5% to 9%. This clone occurred once. The TCR sequence derives from a human donor in a cohort sampled during active COVID-19. The chain carries TRBV18 and TRBJ2-2; no clear D. The sequencing input was peripheral blood. Here the CDR3 DNA reads TGTGCCAGCTCACCTAGAATGAACACCGGGGAGCTGTTTTTT. This codes for CASSPRMNTGELFF.